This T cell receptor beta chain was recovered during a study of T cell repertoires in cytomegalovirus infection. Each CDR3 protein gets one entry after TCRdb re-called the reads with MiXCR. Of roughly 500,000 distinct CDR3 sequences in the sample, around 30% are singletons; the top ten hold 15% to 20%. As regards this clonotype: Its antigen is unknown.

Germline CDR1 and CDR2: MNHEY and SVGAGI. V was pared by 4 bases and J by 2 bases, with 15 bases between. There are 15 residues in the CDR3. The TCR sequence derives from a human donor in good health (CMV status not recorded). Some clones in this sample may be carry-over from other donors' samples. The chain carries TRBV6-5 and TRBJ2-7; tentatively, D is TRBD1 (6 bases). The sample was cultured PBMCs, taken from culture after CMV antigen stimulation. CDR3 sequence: CASSFSHREAYEQYF. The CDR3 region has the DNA TGTGCCAGCAGTTTTTCCCACAGGGAAGCCTACGAGCAGTACTTC.